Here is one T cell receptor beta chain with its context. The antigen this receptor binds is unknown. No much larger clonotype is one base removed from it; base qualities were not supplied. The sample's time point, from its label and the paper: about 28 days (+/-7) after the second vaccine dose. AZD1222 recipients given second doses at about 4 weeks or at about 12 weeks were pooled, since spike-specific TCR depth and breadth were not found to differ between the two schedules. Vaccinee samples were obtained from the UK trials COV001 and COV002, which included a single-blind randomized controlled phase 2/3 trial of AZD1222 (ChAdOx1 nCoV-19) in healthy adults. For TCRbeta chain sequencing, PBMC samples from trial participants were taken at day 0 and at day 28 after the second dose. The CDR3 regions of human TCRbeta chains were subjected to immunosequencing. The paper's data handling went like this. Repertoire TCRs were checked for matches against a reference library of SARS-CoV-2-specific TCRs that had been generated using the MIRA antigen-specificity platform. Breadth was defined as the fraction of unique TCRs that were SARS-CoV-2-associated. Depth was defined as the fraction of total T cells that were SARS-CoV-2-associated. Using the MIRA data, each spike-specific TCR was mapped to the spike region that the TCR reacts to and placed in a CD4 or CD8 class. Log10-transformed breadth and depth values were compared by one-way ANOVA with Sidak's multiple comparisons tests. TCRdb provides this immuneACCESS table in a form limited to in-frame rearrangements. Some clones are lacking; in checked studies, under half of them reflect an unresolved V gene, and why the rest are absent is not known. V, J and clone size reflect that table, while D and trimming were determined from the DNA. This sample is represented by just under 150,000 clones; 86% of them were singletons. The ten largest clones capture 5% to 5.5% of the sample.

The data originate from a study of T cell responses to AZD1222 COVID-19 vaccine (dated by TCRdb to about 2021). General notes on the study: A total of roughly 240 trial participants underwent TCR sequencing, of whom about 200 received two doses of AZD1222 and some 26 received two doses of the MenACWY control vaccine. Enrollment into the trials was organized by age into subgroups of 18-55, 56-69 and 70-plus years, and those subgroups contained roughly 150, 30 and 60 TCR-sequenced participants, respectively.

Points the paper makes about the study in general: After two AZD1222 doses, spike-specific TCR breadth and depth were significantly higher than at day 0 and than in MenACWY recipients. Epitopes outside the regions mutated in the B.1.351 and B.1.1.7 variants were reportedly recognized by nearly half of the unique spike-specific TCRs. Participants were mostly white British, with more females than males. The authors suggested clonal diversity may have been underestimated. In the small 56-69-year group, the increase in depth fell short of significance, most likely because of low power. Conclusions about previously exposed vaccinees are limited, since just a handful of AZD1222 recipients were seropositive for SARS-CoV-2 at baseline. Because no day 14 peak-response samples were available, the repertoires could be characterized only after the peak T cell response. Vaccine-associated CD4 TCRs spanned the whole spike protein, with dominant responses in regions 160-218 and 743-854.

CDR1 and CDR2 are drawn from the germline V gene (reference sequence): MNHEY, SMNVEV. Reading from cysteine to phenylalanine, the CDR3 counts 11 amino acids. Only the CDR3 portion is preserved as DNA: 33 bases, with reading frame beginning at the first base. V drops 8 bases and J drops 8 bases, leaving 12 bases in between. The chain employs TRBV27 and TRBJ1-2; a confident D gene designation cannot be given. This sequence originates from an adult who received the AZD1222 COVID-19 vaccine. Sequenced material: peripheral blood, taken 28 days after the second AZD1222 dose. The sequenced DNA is TGTGCCAGCTGGGCCTGGTTCGGCTACACCTTC. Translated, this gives CASWAWFGYTF.